This T cell receptor (beta chain) originates from a study of T cells in Graves' hyperthyroidism and ophthalmopathy. Regions amplified from RNA transcripts were the TCR beta CDR3 regions. RT-PCR in the first round (using the HTBI primer set) targeted the TCR CDR3. TCRdb redid the calling of the multiplex PCR reads with MiXCR, one entry per CDR3 protein. Of roughly 380,000 distinct CDR3 sequences in the sample, 13% were seen once. Preceding any ophthalmopathy symptoms, the blood sample dates from first hyperthyroidism diagnosis. Germline CDR1 is LGHNA and CDR2 is YSLEER. The CDR3 length is 15 residues. Unmatched junction bases numbered 9, after V lost 7 bases and J lost 0 bases. For this clonotype: What it recognizes is unknown.

Findings of the study overall: Ophthalmopathy, which appeared later, was predicted by the model a median about 6 months before onset.

The chain uses TRBV4-3 and TRBJ2-7; TRBD2 matches at 7 bases. This receptor was taken from a man aged 30-40 years with Graves' hyperthyroidism that later progressed to Graves' ophthalmopathy. Sequencing used blood. The CDR3 coding sequence is TGCGCCAGCACCCAGCGGGACGCCAGCTCCTACGAGCAGTACTTC. Translating gives CASTQRDASSYEQYF.